This TCR beta chain was sequenced in a study of blood T cells in healthy people across ages. The V end was cut by 4 bases, the J end by 5 bases, with 12 bases between. The CDR3 contains 13 residues. The V gene's germline CDR1 is SGHRS and CDR2 YFSETQ. A second PCR of 7 to 11 cycles used a sample-barcoded 5' primer and a J-beta primer mix. Per sample, CDR3-containing paired-end reads numbered at least 3 million. TCRdb fed the 5' RACE reads into MiXCR, producing one record per CDR3 protein. Here the sample spans approximately 490,000 distinct CDR3 sequences, about 24% being singletons. These records were also assigned to another study, of T cells of mothers and their children.

Sequencing input: blood. This clonotype was sampled from a boy younger than 18 in good health. The chain has TRBV5-1 and TRBJ2-5; D is undetermined. CDR3 residues: CASSTGPPETQYF. CDR3 DNA sequence: TGCGCCAGCAGCACTGGACCCCCGGAGACCCAGTACTTC.